Below are 8 T cell receptor beta chains sequenced from a single sample in a study of blood T cell repertoires in COVID-19. The data were produced by immunoSEQ multiplex PCR, yet TCRdb's version contains in-frame clones alone and is incomplete. The data show 310,000 or so clones, with approximately 86% seen just once and 1% to 1.5% held by the top ten. The sequencing sample was made of peripheral blood. Receptor source: a man between 65 and 80 years old with acute or convalescent COVID-19.

The CDR3 nucleotides read TGTGCCTACTTATCTCAGCCCCAGCATTTT. Translated: CAYLSQPQHF. The V call is TRBV19, the J call TRBJ1-5; D unclear. This CDR3 comprises 10 residues. Germline values: CDR1 LNHDA, CDR2 SQIVND (reference sequence). V lost 11 bases and J lost 6, with 8 bases in between.

The V gene is TRBV5-1, the J gene TRBJ1-1; 7 bases are shared with TRBD1. With 4 bases clipped from V and 10 bases from J, the junction kept 10 bases outside the gene matches. Germline-derived CDR1 and CDR2 are SGHRS and YFSETQ. The CDR3 totals 13 residues. CDR3 sequence (DNA): TGCGCCAGCAGCCCAAGGGGGCGGGAGGGAGCTTTCTTT. It specifies CASSPRGREGAFF.

The rearrangement links TRBV29-1 to TRBJ1-2; a possible D gene is TRBD1 (5 bases). The CDR3 contains 14 residues. In germline, CDR1 is SQVTM, CDR2 ANQGSEA. V was clipped by 1 base and J by 5 bases, with 14 bases between them. Written as DNA, the CDR3 is TGCAGCGTTGAAGTAAGGGGCACCCCATATGGCTACACCTTC. It specifies CSVEVRGTPYGYTF. The full variable domain, its missing parts supplied by reference TRBV29-1 and TRBJ1-2, is SAVISQKPSRDICQRGTSLTIQCQVDSQVTMMFWYRQQPGQSLTLIATANQGSEATYESGFVIDKFPISRPNLTFSTLTVSNMSPEDSSIYLCSVEVRGTPYGYTFGSGTRLTVV.

The chain recombines TRBV28 with TRBJ1-5; D ambiguous. The length of the CDR3 is 19 residues. Deletions cut 3 bases from V and 3 bases from J, with 24 bases between. CDR1 MDHEN and CDR2 SYDVKM come from the germline V gene. CDR3 loop: CASSFAGALTEHLNQPQHF. The CDR3 DNA follows: TGTGCCAGCAGTTTCGCGGGCGCCCTAACAGAGCACCTCAATCAGCCCCAGCATTTT.

The chain uses TRBV10-3 and TRBJ1-5, with 7 positions matching TRBD1. The ends lost 11 bases at V and 7 bases at J; junction bases unmatched: 11. Germline-derived CDR1 and CDR2 are ENHRY and SYGVKD. The CDR3 extends over 13 amino acids. The CDR3 is CADRQGIGQPQHF. CDR3 coding DNA: TGTGCCGACCGACAGGGAATTGGGCAGCCCCAGCATTTT.

This chain joins TRBV10-3 and TRBJ2-5; tentative D call: TRBD1 (5 bases). V lost 9 bases to trimming and J lost 0 bases, with 8 bases between them. CDR1 is ENHRY and CDR2 is SYGVKD in the germline V gene. This CDR3 comprises 12 residues. CDR3 region: CAISGYQETQYF. The CDR3 DNA follows: TGTGCCATATCAGGGTACCAAGAGACCCAGTACTTC.

This clone was picked up one time. The chain has TRBV19 and TRBJ2-5; D remains unclear. Germline assignment: CDR1 LNHDA and CDR2 SQIVND (reference sequence). The CDR3 extends over 15 amino acids. Trimming removed 2 bases at V and 2 bases at J, with 12 bases between. The CDR3, as DNA: TGTGCCAGTAGTATAATAAGGAACAGTCAAGAGACCCAGTACTTC. It is translated as CASSIIRNSQETQYF.

In this sample, this clone turned up once. The chain is built from TRBV4-3 and TRBJ2-2; D is unresolved. This CDR3 region has 15 residues. V gave up 0 bases and J gave up 5 bases, with 10 bases separating them. CDR1 and CDR2 (germline): LGHNA, YSLEER. The CDR3 sequence: CASSQDASVTGELFF. CDR3 nucleotides: TGCGCCAGCAGCCAAGATGCCTCGGTTACCGGGGAGCTGTTTTTT.